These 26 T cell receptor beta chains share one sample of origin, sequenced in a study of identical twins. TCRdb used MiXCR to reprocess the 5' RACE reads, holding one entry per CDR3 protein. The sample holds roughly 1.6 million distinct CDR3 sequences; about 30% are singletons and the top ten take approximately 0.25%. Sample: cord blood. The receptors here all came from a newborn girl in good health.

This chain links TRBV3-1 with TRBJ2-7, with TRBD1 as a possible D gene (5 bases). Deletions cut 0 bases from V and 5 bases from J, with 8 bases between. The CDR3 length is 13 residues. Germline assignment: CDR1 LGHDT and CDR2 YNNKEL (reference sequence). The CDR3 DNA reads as TGTGCCAGCAGCCAAGATCCCAGGGACGAGCAGTACTTC. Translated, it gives CASSQDPRDEQYF.

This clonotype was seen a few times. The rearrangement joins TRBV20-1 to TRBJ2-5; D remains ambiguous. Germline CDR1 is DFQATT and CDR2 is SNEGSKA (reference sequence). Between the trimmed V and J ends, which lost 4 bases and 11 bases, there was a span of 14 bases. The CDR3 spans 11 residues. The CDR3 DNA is TGCAGTGCTACCGAGTCCGTTGGGCAGTACTTC. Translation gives CSATESVGQYF.

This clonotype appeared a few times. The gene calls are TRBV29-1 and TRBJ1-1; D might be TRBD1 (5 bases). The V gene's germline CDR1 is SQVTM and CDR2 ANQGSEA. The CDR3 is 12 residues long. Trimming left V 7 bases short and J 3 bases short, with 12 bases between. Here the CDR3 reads CSARGRHTEAFF. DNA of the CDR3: TGCAGCGCCCGGGGGAGGCACACTGAAGCTTTCTTT.

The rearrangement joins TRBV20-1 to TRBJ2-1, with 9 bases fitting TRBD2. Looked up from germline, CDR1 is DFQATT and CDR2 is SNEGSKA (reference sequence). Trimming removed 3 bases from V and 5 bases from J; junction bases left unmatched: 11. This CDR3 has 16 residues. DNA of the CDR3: TGCAGTGCTAGCCCTATAGCGGGAGTTAGCCACAATGAGCAGTTCTTC. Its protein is CSASPIAGVSHNEQFF.

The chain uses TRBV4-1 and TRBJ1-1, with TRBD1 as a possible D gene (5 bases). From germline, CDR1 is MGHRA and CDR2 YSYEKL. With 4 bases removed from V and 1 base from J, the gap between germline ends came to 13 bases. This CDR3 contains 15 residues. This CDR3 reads CASSRRGGTNTEAFF. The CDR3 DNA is TGCGCCAGCAGCCGGAGGGGAGGTACGAACACTGAAGCTTTCTTT.

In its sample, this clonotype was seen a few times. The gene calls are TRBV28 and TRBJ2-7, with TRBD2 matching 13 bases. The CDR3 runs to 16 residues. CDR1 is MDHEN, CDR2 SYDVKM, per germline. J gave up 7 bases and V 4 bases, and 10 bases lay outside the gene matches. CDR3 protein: CASSSPGTSGKNEQYF. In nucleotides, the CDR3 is TGTGCCAGCAGTTCTCCCGGGACTAGCGGGAAGAATGAGCAGTACTTC.

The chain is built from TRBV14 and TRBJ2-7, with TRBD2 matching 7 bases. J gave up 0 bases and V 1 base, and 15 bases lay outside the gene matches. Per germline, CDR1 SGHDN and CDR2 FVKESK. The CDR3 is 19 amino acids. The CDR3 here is CASSQAFPLLRTSSYEQYF. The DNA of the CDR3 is TGTGCCAGCAGCCAAGCCTTTCCTTTACTTAGGACTAGCTCCTACGAGCAGTACTTC.

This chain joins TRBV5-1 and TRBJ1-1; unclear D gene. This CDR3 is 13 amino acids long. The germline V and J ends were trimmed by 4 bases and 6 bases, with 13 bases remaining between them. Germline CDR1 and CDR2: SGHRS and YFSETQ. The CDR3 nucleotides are TGCGCCAGCAGCGCAGTCCTAGGGTCTGAAGCTTTCTTT. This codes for CASSAVLGSEAFF.

This CDR3 is CASSPPLPAKNIQYF. The CDR3 region has the DNA TGTGCCAGCAGCCCACCTCTCCCAGCCAAAAACATTCAGTACTTC. V and J are TRBV6-1 and TRBJ2-4; D gene unclear. Trimming shortened V by 6 bases and J by 0 bases, and 12 bases separated the two germline ends. The CDR3 totals 15 residues. Germline CDR1 is MNHNS and CDR2 is SASEGT.

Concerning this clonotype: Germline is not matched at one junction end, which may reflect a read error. CDR3 nucleotide sequence: TGTGCCAGCAGCCAGTCCGGGACCCAAAACATTCACTACTTC. Its translation is CASSQSGTQNIHYF. This chain uses TRBV3-1 with TRBJ2-4; D is tentatively TRBD1 or TRBD2 (5 bases each). The CDR3 contains 14 residues. In germline, CDR1 is LGHDT, CDR2 YNNKEL (reference sequence).

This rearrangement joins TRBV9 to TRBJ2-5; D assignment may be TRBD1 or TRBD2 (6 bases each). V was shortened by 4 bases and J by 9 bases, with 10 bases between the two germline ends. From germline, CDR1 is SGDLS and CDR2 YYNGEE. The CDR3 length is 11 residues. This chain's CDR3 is CASSKRGAQYF. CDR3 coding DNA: TGTGCCAGCAGCAAAAGGGGGGCCCAGTACTTC. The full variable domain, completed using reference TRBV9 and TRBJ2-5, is DSGVTQTPKHLITATGQRVTLRCSPRSGDLSVYWYQQSLDQGLQFLIQYYNGEERAKGNILERFSAQQFPDLHSELNLSSLELGDSALYFCASSKRGAQYFGPGTRLLVL.

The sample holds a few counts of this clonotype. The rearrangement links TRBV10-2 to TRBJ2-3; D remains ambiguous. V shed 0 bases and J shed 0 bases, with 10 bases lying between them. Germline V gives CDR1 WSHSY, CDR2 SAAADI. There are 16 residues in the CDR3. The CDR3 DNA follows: TGCGCCAGCAGTGAGTCGAAGTCCCTTAGCACAGATACGCAGTATTTT. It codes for CASSESKSLSTDTQYF.

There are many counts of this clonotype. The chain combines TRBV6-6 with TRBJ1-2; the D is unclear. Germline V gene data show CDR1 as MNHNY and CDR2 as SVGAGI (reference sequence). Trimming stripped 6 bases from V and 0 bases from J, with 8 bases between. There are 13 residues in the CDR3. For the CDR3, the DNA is TGTGCCAGCAGCCATAAGGCTAACTATGGCTACACCTTC. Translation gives CASSHKANYGYTF.

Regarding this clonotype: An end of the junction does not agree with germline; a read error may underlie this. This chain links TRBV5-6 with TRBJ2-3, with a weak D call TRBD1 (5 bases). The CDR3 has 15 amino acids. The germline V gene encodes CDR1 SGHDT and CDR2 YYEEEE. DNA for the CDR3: TGTGCCAGCAGCGAAAGGATGGGGCCCACAGGTACGCAGTATTTT. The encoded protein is CASSERMGPTGTQYF.

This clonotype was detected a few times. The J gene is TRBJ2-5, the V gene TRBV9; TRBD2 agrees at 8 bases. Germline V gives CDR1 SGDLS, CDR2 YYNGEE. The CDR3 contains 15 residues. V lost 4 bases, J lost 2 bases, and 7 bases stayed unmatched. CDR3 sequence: CASSPATSVQETQYF. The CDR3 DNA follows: TGTGCCAGCAGCCCGGCGACTAGCGTTCAAGAGACCCAGTACTTC.

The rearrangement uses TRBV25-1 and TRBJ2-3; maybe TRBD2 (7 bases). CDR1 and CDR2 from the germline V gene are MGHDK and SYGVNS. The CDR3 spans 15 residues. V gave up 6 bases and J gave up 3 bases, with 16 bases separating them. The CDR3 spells CASSPRGAFTDTQYF. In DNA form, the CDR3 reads TGTGCCAGCAGCCCCCGGGGGGCCTTTACAGATACGCAGTATTTT.

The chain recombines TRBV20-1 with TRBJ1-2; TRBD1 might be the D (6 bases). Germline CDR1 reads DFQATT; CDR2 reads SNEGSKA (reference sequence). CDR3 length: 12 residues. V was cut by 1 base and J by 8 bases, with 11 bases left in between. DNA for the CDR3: TGCAGTGCTAGAGCGGCAGGGGAAGGCTACACCTTC. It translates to CSARAAGEGYTF.

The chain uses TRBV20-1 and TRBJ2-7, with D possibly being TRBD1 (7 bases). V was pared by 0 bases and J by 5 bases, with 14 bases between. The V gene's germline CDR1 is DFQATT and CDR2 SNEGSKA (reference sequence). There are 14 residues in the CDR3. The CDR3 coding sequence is TGCAGTGCTAGAGACCAGGGGGGTTTACACGAGCAGTACTTC. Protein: CSARDQGGLHEQYF.

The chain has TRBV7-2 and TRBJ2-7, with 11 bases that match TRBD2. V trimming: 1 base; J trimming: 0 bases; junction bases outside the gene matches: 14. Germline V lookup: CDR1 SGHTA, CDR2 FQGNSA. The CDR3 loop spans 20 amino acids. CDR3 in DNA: TGTGCCAGCAGCTTAGTAACGGTAGGCCTAGCGGGAGGTCCCTCCTACGAGCAGTACTTC. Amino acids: CASSLVTVGLAGGPSYEQYF. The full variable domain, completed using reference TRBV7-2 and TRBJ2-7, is GAGVSQSPSNKVTEKGKDVELRCDPISGHTALYWYRQSLGQGLEFLIYFQGNSAPDKSGLPSDRFSAERTGGSVSTLTIQRTQQEDSAVYLCASSLVTVGLAGGPSYEQYFGPGTRLTVT.

For the CDR3, the DNA is TGTGCCAGCAGCCACCCACACCGGAACACTGAAGCTTTCTTT. This translates into CASSHPHRNTEAFF. The chain links TRBV3-1 to TRBJ1-1; D is uncertain. The CDR3 has 14 residues. Germline V gene sequence: CDR1 LGHDT, CDR2 YNNKEL (reference sequence). V was shortened by 3 bases and J by 1 base, with 9 bases between the two germline ends.

CDR3 bases: TGCAGTGCTAGATCCCCTGTAGGGGCCAACGTCCTGACTTTC. Encoded protein: CSARSPVGANVLTF. The rearrangement links TRBV20-1 to TRBJ2-6; D unresolved. Germline V gives CDR1 DFQATT, CDR2 SNEGSKA (reference sequence). V lost 2 bases, J lost 4 bases, and 9 bases lay in between. CDR3 size: 14 residues.

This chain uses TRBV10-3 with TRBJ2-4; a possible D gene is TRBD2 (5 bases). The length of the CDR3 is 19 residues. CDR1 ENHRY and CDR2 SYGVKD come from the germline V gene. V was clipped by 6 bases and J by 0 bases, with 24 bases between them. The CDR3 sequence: CAISNTRLKRELAKNIQYF. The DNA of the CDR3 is TGTGCCATCAGCAACACTAGACTGAAGAGGGAACTAGCCAAAAACATTCAGTACTTC.

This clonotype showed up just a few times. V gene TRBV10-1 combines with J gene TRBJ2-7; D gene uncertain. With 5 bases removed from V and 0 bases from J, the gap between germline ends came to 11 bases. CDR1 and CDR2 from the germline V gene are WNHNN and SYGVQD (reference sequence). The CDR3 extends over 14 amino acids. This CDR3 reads CASSSSRDSYEQYF. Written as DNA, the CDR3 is TGCGCCAGCAGTTCAAGTAGGGACTCCTACGAGCAGTACTTC.

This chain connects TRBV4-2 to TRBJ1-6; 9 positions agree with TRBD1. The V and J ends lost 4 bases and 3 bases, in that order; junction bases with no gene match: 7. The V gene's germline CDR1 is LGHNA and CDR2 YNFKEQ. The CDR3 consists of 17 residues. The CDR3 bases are TGTGCCAGCAGCCTCGGACAGGGGCTCAACTATAATTCACCCCTCCACTTT. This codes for CASSLGQGLNYNSPLHF.

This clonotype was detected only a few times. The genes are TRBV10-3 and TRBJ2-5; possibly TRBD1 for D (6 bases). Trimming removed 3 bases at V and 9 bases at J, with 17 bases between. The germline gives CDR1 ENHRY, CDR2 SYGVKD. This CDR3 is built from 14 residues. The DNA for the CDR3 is TGTGCCATCAGTGATGGTACAGGGAAGAGGGCCCAGTACTTC. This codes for CAISDGTGKRAQYF.

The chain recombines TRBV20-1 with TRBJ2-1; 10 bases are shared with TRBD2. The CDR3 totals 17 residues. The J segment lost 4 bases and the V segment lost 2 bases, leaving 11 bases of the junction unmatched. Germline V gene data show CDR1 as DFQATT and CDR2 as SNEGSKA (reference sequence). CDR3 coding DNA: TGCAGTGCTAGACTAGCGGGAGCCCCAGTGGTGTACAATGAGCAGTTCTTC. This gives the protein CSARLAGAPVVYNEQFF.